The table lists the clone carrying this T cell receptor beta chain with many counts. The authors amplified TCR beta CDR3 regions from RNA transcripts. An initial RT-PCR round employing HTBI primers preceded a second-round multiplex PCR. MiXCR, applied by TCRdb to the multiplex PCR reads, yields one record per CDR3 protein. The repertoire includes over a million distinct CDR3 sequences, about two fifths of them detected once, and around 10% sits in the top ten. The germline CDR1 and CDR2 sequences are SQVTM and ANQGSEA. J lost 6 bases, V lost 8 bases, and 5 bases had no gene match. The length of the CDR3 is 11 residues. The sample is drawn from a study of Graves' ophthalmopathy and Graves' hyperthyroidism.

Sequenced sample: peripheral blood or thyroid tissue (not recorded which). The chain carries TRBV29-1 and TRBJ1-2; 8 bases fit TRBD1. The receptor comes from an adult man with Graves' hyperthyroidism. In DNA form, the CDR3 reads TGCAGCCCCGGGACAGGAGATGGCTACACCTTC. Its translation: CSPGTGDGYTF.